Listed below are T cell receptor beta chains from one sample, sequenced in a study of shared clonotypes between healthy human individuals. Measured with immunoSEQ multiplex PCR; TCRdb has only the in-frame clones, and not every one. The profile shows some 980,000 clones, 60% to 85% of them singletons. The sample was memory CD4+ T cells sorted from blood. The receptors come from a young man in good health. The CDR3 runs from the conserved cysteine through the conserved F or W. A D gene is named only where the DNA matches it firmly. The size entry is marked missing in some rows and otherwise reads once, few, many or a size class.

>TRBV28|NA|NA|TRBJ1-2
TGTGCCAGCAGTCCGCTCATGGAAGGCTACACCTTC
CASSPLMEGYTF
>TRBV2|NA|TRBD2|TRBJ2-5
TGTGCCAGCAGTGGACTAGCGGGTCGGCAAGAGACCCAGTACTTC
CASSGLAGRQETQYF
>TRBV4-1|NA|NA|TRBJ1-1
TGCGCCAGCAGCCAAGATCTCGACGGACCGAACACTGAAGCTTTCTTT
CASSQDLDGPNTEAFF
>TRBV7-8|NA|TRBD1|TRBJ2-7
TGTGCCAGCAGCTTATGGGGACAGGGGTCCTACGAGCAGTACTTC
CASSLWGQGSYEQYF
>TRBV5-1|once|NA|TRBJ1-2
TGCGCCAGCAGCCTGACCGGGGTTGGGCTTGGCTACACCTTC
CASSLTGVGLGYTF
>TRBV6-6|NA|TRBD1|TRBJ2-7
TGTGCCAGCAGTCAACCGGGACAGGGGGGTTACGAGCAGTACTTC
CASSQPGQGGYEQYF
>TRBV6-5|NA|TRBD2|TRBJ2-7
TGTGCCAGCAGCCCACTAGCGGGAGGGTGGGAGCAGTACTTC
CASSPLAGGWEQYF
>TRBV5-1|NA|NA|TRBJ2-5
TGCGCCAGCAGCTTGGGGGTAGAAGAGACCCAGTACTTC
CASSLGVEETQYF
>TRBV5-1|few|NA|TRBJ2-5
TGCGCCAGCAGCCTGGGGGAAGAGACCCAGTACTTC
CASSLGEETQYF
>TRBV28|NA|NA|TRBJ2-7
TGTGCCAGCAGTCGCGGGGACTACGAGCAGTACTTC
CASSRGDYEQYF
>TRBV11-2|NA|TRBD1|TRBJ2-5
TGTGCCAGCAGCCCCATAGGGGGCAGGGAAGAGACCCAGTACTTC
CASSPIGGREETQYF
>TRBV9|NA|TRBD2|TRBJ2-3
TGTGCCAGCAAAAACGAAGCGGGGGGGCCAGGGACGCAGTATTTT
CASKNEAGGPGTQYF
>TRBV2|medium-sized|TRBD1|TRBJ1-5
TGTGCCAGCAGTGAGACAGGGATCAATCAGCCCCAGCATTTT
CASSETGINQPQHF
>TRBV19|few|TRBD1|TRBJ1-4
TGTGCCAGTAGCGGGACAGTTAATGAAAAACTGTTTTTT
CASSGTVNEKLFF
>TRBV30|NA|TRBD1|TRBJ2-1
TGTGCCTGGAGCCTCTCGGACAGGGCTAAGTTCTTC
CAWSLSDRAKFF
>TRBV18|few|TRBD2|TRBJ2-7
TGTGCCAGCTCATCGGGACTAGCGATCCACGAGCAGTACTTC
CASSSGLAIHEQYF
>TRBV6-1|NA|NA|TRBJ2-6
TGTGCCAGCAGAGAGACAGTATCTGGGGCCAACGTCCTGACTTTC
CASRETVSGANVLTF
>TRBV19|once|NA|TRBJ1-2
TGTGCCAGTAGTATAAGGGTGGAAGTCTATGGCTACACCTTC
CASSIRVEVYGYTF
>TRBV10-3|NA|NA|TRBJ1-2
TGTGCCATCACCGATGCAGGGTCGGGTAACTATGGCTACACCTTC
CAITDAGSGNYGYTF
>TRBV18|NA|NA|TRBJ2-7
TGTGCCAGCTCGGATGGGGCAGGACGTACCTACGAGCAGTACTTC
CASSDGAGRTYEQYF
>TRBV18|NA|NA|TRBJ1-2
TGTGCCAGCTCACCACCAGGGTCATCATGGGGCTACACCTTC
CASSPPGSSWGYTF
>TRBV4-1|few|NA|TRBJ2-1
TGCGCCAGCAGCCAAGATGCGGGGAGCTCCTACAATGAGCAGTTCTTC
CASSQDAGSSYNEQFF
>TRBV19|many|TRBD1|TRBJ2-7
TGTGCCAGGGGGACAGGGCCGGCCACGAATGGCGAGCAGTACTTC
CARGTGPATNGEQYF
>TRBV6-1|NA|TRBD2|TRBJ2-7
TGTGCCAGCAGTGAAGCACTAGCGGGAGGGGACGAGCAGTACTTC
CASSEALAGGDEQYF
>TRBV19|many|NA|TRBJ1-6
TGTGCCAGTAGTATAGGGGACATAAATAATTCACCCCTCCACTTT
CASSIGDINNSPLHF
>TRBV27|many|NA|TRBJ1-4
TGTGCCAGCAGTTGGCAGGGGCCGGGGCGGGAAAAACTGTTTTTT
CASSWQGPGREKLFF
>TRBV6-5|NA|NA|TRBJ1-5
TGTGCCAGCAGGGCCGGGACCGGGGTCAATCAGCCCCAGCATTTT
CASRAGTGVNQPQHF
>TRBV5-4|NA|TRBD1|TRBJ2-7
TGTGCCAGCAGCGAGCCGGGGGGACAGGGAATCTACGAGCAGTACTTC
CASSEPGGQGIYEQYF
>TRBV4-3|NA|TRBD2|TRBJ2-1
TGCGCCAGCAGCCAAGATCCTAGCGGCCCAATAGGTGAGCAGTTCTTC
CASSQDPSGPIGEQFF
>TRBV14|NA|NA|TRBJ1-1
TGTGCCAGCAGCCAAGAACGCAGCTGGACTGAAGCTTTCTTT
CASSQERSWTEAFF
>TRBV9|NA|NA|TRBJ2-3
TGTGCCAGCAGCGTGTTAGACACAGATACGCAGTATTTT
CASSVLDTDTQYF
>TRBV7-2|NA|NA|TRBJ2-7
TGTGCCAGCAGCTTAGCTGAGGGCTACGAGCAGTACTTC
CASSLAEGYEQYF
>TRBV11-2|NA|NA|TRBJ1-1
TGTGCCAGCAACCTGGCCGGGTTGAACACTGAAGCTTTCTTT
CASNLAGLNTEAFF
>TRBV19|few|TRBD1|TRBJ2-4
TGTGCCAGTAGTATAGGACAGGGGGGCATTCAGTACTTC
CASSIGQGGIQYF
>TRBV2|NA|NA|TRBJ1-2
TGTGCCAGCAGTGCACAGGGAGTGGGCTATGGCTACACCTTC
CASSAQGVGYGYTF
>TRBV7-3|NA|NA|TRBJ2-1
TGTGCCAGCAGCTTATCATTATGGGAAGAGCAGTTCTTC
CASSLSLWEEQFF
>TRBV10-1|NA|NA|TRBJ1-3
TGCGCCAGCCATGCTAACAGACGCTCTCTGAACACCATATATTTT
CASHANRRSLNTIYF